This T cell receptor (beta chain) was identified during a study of graft-versus-host responses after intestinal transplantation. Regarding this clone: Its specificity is not known.

General study points: Circulating GvH clone levels at their peak were associated with HvG declines (early post-transplant).

This CDR3 contains 15 residues. Germline values: CDR1 SGHTA, CDR2 FQGTGA. V was pared by 4 bases and J by 2 bases, with 12 bases between. Assay used: immunoSEQ multiplex PCR; TCRdb lists only in-frame clones, some missing. The profile shows about 50,000 clones, approximately 91% of them singletons. The TCR was taken from a human donor who was the organ donor for an intestinal transplant. The material was unstimulated CD4+ T cells sorted from spleen or lymph node cells, obtained before transplant. The chain uses TRBV7-3 and TRBJ2-1; D gene ambiguous. The CDR3 sequence is CASSSIVGTYNEQFF. The CDR3 bases are TGTGCCAGCAGCTCTATCGTGGGGACCTACAATGAGCAGTTCTTC.